This T cell receptor beta chain appears in the sequencing data of a study of blood T cell repertoires in COVID-19. Study as a whole: Collection of acute and convalescent COVID-19 samples took place in the United States, Italy and Spain.

Trimming shortened V by 4 bases and J by 0 bases, and 8 bases separated the two germline ends. CDR1 and CDR2 (germline): SNHLY, FYNNEI. The CDR3 is 14 amino acids. Sequencing was performed with immunoSEQ multiplex PCR; in TCRdb, only in-frame clones are kept and a portion is missing. Of around 100,000 clones listed, 65% to 80% are singletons. This clonotype was obtained from a man between 70 and 80 years old with active or convalescent COVID-19. Sequencing was performed on peripheral blood. V is TRBV2 and J is TRBJ2-3, with D possibly matching TRBD2 (5 bases). CDR3 loop: CASSVGGSTDTQYF. Written as DNA, the CDR3 is TGTGCCAGCAGTGTAGGCGGGAGCACAGATACGCAGTATTTT.